The 15 T cell receptor beta chains below all came from one sample that was sequenced in a study of CD8+CD57+ T cells in acquired aplastic anemia. CDR3 and TCR beta VDJ profiling relied on a genomic DNA template. MiXCR, run by TCRdb on the reads, gives a single entry per CDR3 protein. The repertoire holds about 200,000 distinct CDR3 sequences, with more than 55% as singletons. CD8+CD57+ cell expansion, shown by flow cytometry, had occurred in the patients selected for sequencing. The sample comprised sorted CD4+, CD8+, or CD8+CD57+ T cells (not recorded which) from PBMCs. The receptors shown here come from a human donor with aplastic anemia.

With respect to this clonotype: Since a much larger clone is just one base distant, this may be a read error. J is TRBJ2-2 and V is TRBV5-1, with D tentatively TRBD2 (7 bases). Germline V gives CDR1 SGHRS, CDR2 YFSETQ. The CDR3 length is 17 residues. The CDR3 coding sequence is TGTGCCAGCAGCTCTTACATAGGGGGGGCCAACACCGGGGAGCTGCTTTTT. Amino acid sequence: CASSSYIGGANTGELLF.

The V and J genes are TRBV4-1 and TRBJ2-7; TRBD1 matches at 10 bases. The length of the CDR3 is 14 residues. Trimming at V came to 3 bases and at J to 7 bases, leaving 6 bases not matched to a gene. Looked up from germline, CDR1 is MGHRA and CDR2 is YSYEKL. In nucleotides, the CDR3 is TGCGCCAGCAGCCAGGCGGGACAGGGGAGGGAGCAGTACTTC. Amino acids: CASSQAGQGREQYF.

The chain has TRBV7-8 and TRBJ1-6, with no clear D. CDR3 length equals 14 residues. The V end lost 1 base, the J end lost 8 bases, and 9 bases lay between the germline ends. The germline CDR1 and CDR2 sequences are SGHVS and FQNEAQ. The CDR3 coding sequence is TGTGCCAGCAGCTTAGGAGCAGTAGATTCACCCCTCCACTTT. Encoded protein: CASSLGAVDSPLHF.

This chain uses TRBV7-9 with TRBJ2-1, with TRBD1 matching over 10 bases. V was pared by 5 bases and J by 2 bases, with 9 bases of the junction left unmatched. The CDR3 is 17 amino acids. CDR1 is SEHNR, CDR2 FQNEAQ, per germline (reference sequence). CDR3 sequence reads: CASSPFFGTGAYNEQFF. The CDR3 coding sequence is TGTGCCAGCAGCCCCTTCTTCGGGACAGGGGCCTACAATGAGCAGTTCTTC.

The chain carries TRBV29-1 and TRBJ1-1; 8 nucleotides match TRBD1. CDR1 and CDR2 (germline): SQVTM, ANQGSEA. CDR3 size: 12 residues. V lost 6 bases, J lost 4 bases, and 4 bases stayed unmatched. CDR3 sequence (DNA): TGCAGCGTCGGACAGGGAGCCACTGAAGCTTTCTTT. Translation gives CSVGQGATEAFF.

Ten or more counts support this clonotype. The chain recombines TRBV15 with TRBJ2-3, with 7 bases lining up with TRBD1. V shed 4 bases, J shed 0 bases, and the junction held 7 bases outside the gene matches. Germline CDR1 and CDR2: LNHNV and YYDKDF (reference sequence). The CDR3 spans 16 residues. The CDR3 region has the DNA TGTGCCACCAGCACACCCCGGGACAGAAGCACAGATACGCAGTATTTT. Translating gives CATSTPRDRSTDTQYF.

This clonotype has more than one count but fewer than ten. In DNA, the CDR3 is TGTGCCAGCAGCTTAACGGGCTACCAAGAGACCCAGTACTTC. Translating it yields CASSLTGYQETQYF. This chain joins TRBV7-9 and TRBJ2-5; the D is unclear. Trimming removed 2 bases at V and 0 bases at J, with 7 bases between. The length of the CDR3 is 14 residues. The germline V gene encodes CDR1 SEHNR and CDR2 FQNEAQ (reference sequence).

V gene TRBV12-3 or TRBV12-4 combines with J gene TRBJ2-4; 9 nucleotides agree with TRBD1. The CDR3 loop spans 14 amino acids. V shed 5 bases and J 8 bases; nucleotides not matched to a gene: 7. The CDR3 DNA is TGTGCCAGCAGTCCGGGGGGACAGGGATACATTCAGTACTTC. Its protein is CASSPGGQGYIQYF.

The chain combines TRBV7-2 with TRBJ2-5; D gene uncertain. The J call may not be correct, given that the DNA end is closer to TRBJ2-7. This CDR3 spans 14 amino acids. Germline loops: CDR1 SGHTA, CDR2 FQGNSA. The CDR3 sequence: CASSLDWVSYEQYF. The DNA for the CDR3 is TGTGCCAGCAGCTTAGATTGGGTCTCCTACGAGCAGTACTTC.

This clonotype was observed a single time. This sequence joins TRBV15 and TRBJ2-7, with D perhaps TRBD1 or TRBD2 (5 bases each). Germline values: CDR1 LNHNV, CDR2 YYDKDF (reference sequence). The CDR3 runs to 14 residues. V was cut by 1 base and J by 5 bases, with 12 bases left in between. The CDR3 sequence is CATSRARGANEQYF. The CDR3 region has the DNA TGTGCCACCAGCAGAGCCAGAGGGGCGAACGAGCAGTACTTC.

This clonotype was picked up one time. This chain links TRBV25-1 with TRBJ1-1; TRBD1 aligns across 8 bases. The CDR3 spans 15 residues. Germline CDR1 is MGHDK and CDR2 is SYGVNS. Trimming took 10 bases from V and 0 from J; bases not matched to a gene: 10. Here the CDR3 DNA reads TGTGCCACCCAAGATCGACAGGGGATGAACACTGAAGCTTTCTTT. Translating it yields CATQDRQGMNTEAFF.

The chain links TRBV19 to TRBJ1-2; a possible D gene is TRBD1 (5 bases). Trimming left V 7 bases short and J 4 bases short, with 13 bases between. The CDR3 loop spans 13 amino acids. The V gene's germline CDR1 is LNHDA and CDR2 SQIVND (reference sequence). Written as DNA, the CDR3 is TGTGCCAGTACTCGGGGGTGGACCTATGGCTACACCTTC. Its protein is CASTRGWTYGYTF.

This clonotype was found a few times. This chain connects TRBV27 to TRBJ1-1; 9 bases match TRBD1. V lost 4 bases and J lost 4; bases outside the gene matches: 10. This CDR3 has 16 residues. Germline V gene sequence: CDR1 MNHEY, CDR2 SMNVEV (reference sequence). In DNA, the CDR3 is TGTGCCAGCAGTTCGGGACAGGGTTCTCGGTTCACTGAAGCTTTCTTT. This sequence encodes CASSSGQGSRFTEAFF.

The chain employs TRBV7-2 and TRBJ1-2, with D uncertain. Germline CDR1 and CDR2: SGHTA and FQGNSA. The ends were cut back, 5 bases at V and 4 bases at J, with 17 bases in the middle. The CDR3 is 15 amino acids. CDR3 DNA sequence: TGTGCCAGCAGCCTAGGGTCAGGCGGGTCCTATGGCTACACCTTC. The encoded protein is CASSLGSGGSYGYTF.

This clonotype was seen repeatedly, ten times or more. J is TRBJ2-7 and V is TRBV5-8; D is perhaps TRBD1 or TRBD2 (6 bases each). CDR3 length: 14 residues. Germline V gene lookup returns CDR1 SGHTS and CDR2 YDEGEE. V lost 4 bases and J 4 bases, leaving 15 bases between the germline ends. CDR3 sequence: CASSPGGGGYEQYF. CDR3 coding DNA: TGTGCCAGCAGCCCCGGTGGAGGGGGATACGAGCAGTACTTC. The variable domain in full, with the rest retrieved from reference TRBV5-8 and TRBJ2-7, is EAGVTQSPTHLIKTRGQQATLRCSPISGHTSVYWYQQALGLGLQFLLWYDEGEERNRGNFPPRFSGRQFPNYSSELNVNALELEDSALYLCASSPGGGGYEQYFGPGTRLTVT.